This T cell receptor (beta chain) was sequenced in a study of T cells in tuberculosis. Sequencing used immunoSEQ multiplex PCR; TCRdb keeps in-frame clones, though not all of them. In the table there are 25,000 to 35,000 clones, about 82% of which are singletons. The time point: new active TB diagnosis, blood taken before or within 7 days of starting treatment. Unsorted cryopreserved PBMC were sequenced, averaging approximately 100,000 T cells per clinical donor. Points from the study as a whole: GEM motif frequencies gave over 55% accuracy; the GMM repertoire gave roughly 85%.

About this clone: Its antigen is unidentified.

The CDR3 is made up of 15 amino acids. V shed 3 bases and J 4 bases; nucleotides not matched to a gene: 9. Germline values: CDR1 KGHSH, CDR2 LQKENI. This TCR derives from an adult with tuberculosis. V gene TRBV18 combines with J gene TRBJ2-7, with 7 bases that match TRBD2. Sequenced material: PBMCs, taken at tuberculosis diagnosis. The CDR3 DNA is TGTGCCAGCTCACCGACGGCGGGAGAAGGATACGAGCAGTACTTC. This encodes CASSPTAGEGYEQYF. The full variable domain, rest sourced from reference TRBV18 and TRBJ2-7, is NAGVMQNPRHLVRRRGQEARLRCSPMKGHSHVYWYRQLPEEGLKFMVYLQKENIIDESGMPKERFSAEFPKEGPSILRIQQVVRGDSAAYFCASSPTAGEGYEQYFGPGTRLTVT.